This T cell receptor (beta chain) was sequenced during a study of T cell repertoires and Cas9 in healthy adults. J lost 10 bases, V lost 6 bases, and 14 bases had no gene match. Germline CDR1 reads LGHNT; CDR2 reads FRNRAP. The CDR3 consists of 15 residues. Study-wide points: SpCas9-reactive regulatory T cells reportedly mitigated SpCas9-reactive effector T cells in vitro.

The table lists this clone with a count of one. Its antigen is unknown. Only in-frame clones appear in the TCRdb table, and some are missing; sequencing was by immunoSEQ multiplex PCR. This sample carries tens of thousands of clones, about 90% of them seen once, and the ten largest clones take under 2%. V is TRBV12-5 and J is TRBJ1-4, with 7 nucleotides matching TRBD1. The receptor's source is a human donor in good health. The sample was CD4+ effector T cells (CD127+, CD25-, CD137-, CD154-) from PBMCs; culture status not recorded. CDR3 sequence (DNA): TGTGCTAGTGGCCCAAAGATACGACAGGGAGGAAAACTGTTTTTT. Its protein is CASGPKIRQGGKLFF.